The rows below give T cell receptor beta chains drawn from one sample of a study of blood T cell repertoires in COVID-19. Method: immunoSEQ multiplex PCR; TCRdb's copy keeps in-frame clones and lacks some. This table holds fewer than 250,000 clones, around 84% found once. The sample comprised peripheral blood. The receptors come from a human donor in a cohort sampled during active COVID-19. Each CDR3 is given with its conserved first and last residue. The D gene is left open where the match is weak. Only some rows state a clone size, as once, few, many or a class for expanded clones.

j_call | v_call | clone_size | d_call | cdr3_nt | cdr3_aa
TRBJ1-5 | TRBV2 | once | NA | TGTGCCAGCAGTTACATGGGGGCAATAGCCAATCAGCCCCAGCATTTT | CASSYMGAIANQPQHF
TRBJ1-2 | TRBV30 | NA | NA | TGTGCCTGGAGTCCCAAGGGGGGGGCCTATGGCTACACCTTC | CAWSPKGGAYGYTF
TRBJ1-5 | TRBV6-4 | NA | NA | TGTGCCAGCAGTGACTCGAAACGGGAGAGCAATCAGCCCCAGCATTTT | CASSDSKRESNQPQHF
TRBJ2-3 | TRBV19 | once | TRBD1 | TGTGCCAGTACACAGGGGCCCTCTAGCACAGATACGCAGTATTTT | CASTQGPSSTDTQYF
TRBJ2-4 | TRBV6-5 | once | TRBD1 | TGTGCCAGCAGCTCGCTAGGGGGCGCCAAAAACATTCAGTACTTC | CASSSLGGAKNIQYF
TRBJ1-1 | TRBV5-1 | NA | NA | TGCGCCAGCAGCTTGGACAGTAAAGCTTTCTTT | CASSLDSKAFF
TRBJ1-1 | TRBV6-1 | NA | NA | TGTGCCAGCAGTGAACTATCGAACACTGAAGCTTTCTTT | CASSELSNTEAFF
TRBJ2-3 | TRBV7-2 | NA | TRBD2 | TGTGCCAGCAGCTTAGTCGCGGGGGGTATTTTATCAGATACGCAGTATTTT | CASSLVAGGILSDTQYF
TRBJ1-3 | TRBV30 | NA | TRBD1 | TGTGCCTGGAGAAACAATTTCGGACAGGGAACCATATATTTT | CAWRNNFGQGTIYF
TRBJ1-2 | TRBV14 | NA | NA | TGTGCCAGCAGCTCAGAATTCAGGGCTGACTTC | CASSSEFRADF
TRBJ1-6 | TRBV4-1 | NA | TRBD1 | TGCGCCAGCAGCCAGGGGACAGGCCGGCGTTATAATTCACCCCTCCACTTT | CASSQGTGRRYNSPLHF
TRBJ2-6 | TRBV27 | NA | NA | TGTGCCAGCAAAAGTGCTTTGGCTCGTGGCTGGGCCAACGTCCTGACTTTC | CASKSALARGWANVLTF
TRBJ1-2 | TRBV4-1 | NA | TRBD1 | TGCGCCAGCAGCCGCACCAATACAGGGGATCACTATGGCTACACCTTC | CASSRTNTGDHYGYTF
TRBJ2-1 | TRBV9 | NA | NA | TGTGCCAGCACCAGGGGCGTTGAGCAGTTCTTC | CASTRGVEQFF
TRBJ2-2 | TRBV7-3 | NA | NA | TGTGCCAGCTCCCGGGTCCGGGACTCTTTGGGAACCGGGGAGCTGTTTTTT | CASSRVRDSLGTGELFF
TRBJ1-3 | TRBV7-8 | few | NA | TGTGCCAGCAGCTTACAGCGGTCTGGAAACACCATATATTTT | CASSLQRSGNTIYF
TRBJ1-5 | TRBV7-2 | NA | TRBD1 | TGTGCCAGCAGCTCGGGACAGGGGAGTCAGCCCCAGCATTTT | CASSSGQGSQPQHF
TRBJ1-5 | TRBV11-2 | NA | TRBD1 | TGTGCCAGCAGCTTAAGGACAGGGGGCGAGGGGCCCCAGCATTTT | CASSLRTGGEGPQHF
TRBJ2-5 | TRBV2 | NA | TRBD1 | TGTGCCAGCAGTTATGTAAAGGGACAGGGGGAGACCCAGTACTTC | CASSYVKGQGETQYF
TRBJ2-1 | TRBV6-5 | once | TRBD1 | TGTGCCAGCACCCTGGACAGGGACTCCTACAATGAGCAGTTCTTC | CASTLDRDSYNEQFF